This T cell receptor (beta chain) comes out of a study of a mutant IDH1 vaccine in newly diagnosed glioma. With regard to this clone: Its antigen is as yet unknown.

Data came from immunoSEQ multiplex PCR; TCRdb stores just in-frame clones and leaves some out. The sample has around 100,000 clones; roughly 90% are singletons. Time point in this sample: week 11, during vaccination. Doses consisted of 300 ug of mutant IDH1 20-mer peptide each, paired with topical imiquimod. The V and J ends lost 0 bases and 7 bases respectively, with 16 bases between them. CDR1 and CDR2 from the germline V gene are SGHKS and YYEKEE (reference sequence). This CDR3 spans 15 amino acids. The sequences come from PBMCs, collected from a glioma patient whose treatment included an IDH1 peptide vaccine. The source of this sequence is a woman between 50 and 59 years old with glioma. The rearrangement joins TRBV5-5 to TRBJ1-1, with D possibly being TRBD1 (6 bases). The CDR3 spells CASSLGGQANFEAFF. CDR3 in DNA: TGTGCCAGCAGCTTGGGGGGACAAGCGAATTTTGAAGCTTTCTTT.